This is a list of T cell receptor beta chains from one sample in a study of STAT5B mutations in CD4+ large granular lymphocyte leukemia. The repertoire was sequenced with immunoSEQ multiplex PCR; TCRdb's copy has only in-frame clones and lacks some. The table lists under 35,000 clones, approximately 67% of them singletons. The specimen was CD4+ T cells from blood buffy coats. The origin of the receptors is a human donor in good health. Each CDR3 is given with its conserved first and last residue. D genes are given only for firm matches.

CDR3: CASSNQQGVSSYNEQFF
D: TRBD1
V: TRBV19
J: TRBJ2-1

CDR3: CASSAESTGGYGYTF
D: NA
V: TRBV7-9
J: TRBJ1-2

CDR3: CASKATQETQYF
D: NA
V: TRBV6-6
J: TRBJ2-5

CDR3: CASSGTIEPKAGNTIYF
D: NA
V: TRBV13
J: TRBJ1-3

CDR3: CASSYLAGGRDNEQFF
D: TRBD2
V: TRBV6-5
J: TRBJ2-1

CDR3: CSVRGTVQETQYF
D: NA
V: TRBV29-1
J: TRBJ2-5

CDR3: CSVERPWTDTDTQYF
D: NA
V: TRBV29-1
J: TRBJ2-3

CDR3: CASSARYQETQYF
D: NA
V: TRBV2
J: TRBJ2-5

CDR3: CASIGRQGWAGELFF
D: NA
V: TRBV28
J: TRBJ2-2

CDR3: CATRGQGNQPQHF
D: NA
V: TRBV15
J: TRBJ1-5

CDR3: CASSQGVGNTIYF
D: TRBD1
V: TRBV6-5
J: TRBJ1-3